This is a list of T cell receptor beta chains from one sample in a study of blood T cell repertoires in COVID-19. Profiling relied on immunoSEQ multiplex PCR, and the TCRdb table lists in-frame clones only, not all of them. The sample has some 390,000 clones, roughly 90% seen once. Sequenced input: PBMCs or T cells enriched from blood (not recorded which). The receptors derive from a woman in her twenties or thirties who had recovered from COVID-19. Both conserved end residues are part of each CDR3. D genes are given only for firm matches. A clone size is listed for some rows: how often the clone was seen (once, few, many), or a class if it is expanded.

>.|TRBV6-5|TRBD1|TRBJ2-1
TGTGCCACTCGGGCAAGGACAGGGGTAAGCAATGAGCAGTTCTTC
CATRARTGVSNEQFF
>.|TRBV9|TRBD1|TRBJ1-2
TGTGCCAGCAGCGTAGTATCTGGGACAGGGGCCTATGGCTACACCTTC
CASSVVSGTGAYGYTF
>.|TRBV6-5|.|TRBJ1-5
TGTGCCAGCACCGAAGTTGGAGGGATGCAGCCCCAGCATTTT
CASTEVGGMQPQHF
>.|TRBV6-5|.|TRBJ2-7
TGTGCCACTACAAGGGGTCCCGCCGTCATCGAGCAGTACTTC
CATTRGPAVIEQYF
>.|TRBV30|.|TRBJ1-4
TGTGCCTGGTCAACAGGGGAAAAACTGTTTTTT
CAWSTGEKLFF
>.|TRBV4-1|TRBD1|TRBJ1-2
TGCGCCAGCAGCCAAGCCAACCGGGACAGGTACCTTGGCTACACCTTC
CASSQANRDRYLGYTF
>once|TRBV7-2|.|TRBJ1-4
TGTGCCAGCAGCATCAACGGGAGGGAGGAAAAACTGTTTTTT
CASSINGREEKLFF
>few|TRBV28|TRBD1|TRBJ1-4
TGTGCCAGCAGTTTGTCCCTCGGGACAGGGAGTGAAAAACTGTTTTTT
CASSLSLGTGSEKLFF
>.|TRBV7-9|TRBD1|TRBJ1-2
TGTGCCAGCAGCTCAAGCCCAGGGGGCTATGGCTACACCTTC
CASSSSPGGYGYTF
>.|TRBV27|TRBD1|TRBJ1-1
TGTGCCAGCAGTTTAGCGGGACAGTTGAACACTGAAGCTTTCTTT
CASSLAGQLNTEAFF
>.|TRBV6-5|TRBD1|TRBJ1-1
TGTGCCAGCAATCGACAGGGGGCGCACACTGAAGCTTTCTTT
CASNRQGAHTEAFF
>.|TRBV29-1|.|TRBJ1-3
TGCAGCGTTGGAGGTGGGGGCTCAGGAAACACCATATATTTT
CSVGGGGSGNTIYF
>.|TRBV5-4|.|TRBJ1-6
TGTGCCAGCAGCTTGGGTCAGGGGTTGGGTTCACCCCTCCACTTT
CASSLGQGLGSPLHF
>few|TRBV18|TRBD1|TRBJ1-2
TGTGCCAGCTCGCCTGACAGGGTCCGGGCCACTAACTATGGCTACACCTTC
CASSPDRVRATNYGYTF
>.|TRBV19|.|TRBJ2-7
TGTGCCAGTAGTACCGGGGTATTCTACGAGCAGTACTTC
CASSTGVFYEQYF
>once|TRBV7-9|TRBD1|TRBJ1-1
TGTGCCAGCAGCTTAAGGACAGGGCGTACTGAAGCTTTCTTT
CASSLRTGRTEAFF
>.|TRBV18|.|TRBJ1-4
TGTGCCAGCTCACCAAAAACGGAGACCTCCGCTCTAGGTGAGGCAAAACTGTTTTTT
CASSPKTETSALGEAKLFF
>.|TRBV13|.|TRBJ1-1
TGTGCCAGCAGCTTAAGGGGCGGCCTGAACACTGAAGCTTTCTTT
CASSLRGGLNTEAFF
>.|TRBV7-3|.|TRBJ2-2
TGTGCCAGCAGCCCCTTGTCCCCTAGGAACACCGGGGAGCTGTTTTTT
CASSPLSPRNTGELFF
>.|TRBV4-3|.|TRBJ1-1
TGCGCCAGCAGCCAAGATGTGGCTGGGACTGTGAACACTGAAGCTTTCTTT
CASSQDVAGTVNTEAFF
>.|TRBV9|TRBD1|TRBJ2-3
TGTGCCAGCAGCGCCCAAGGGACAGGGCGCACAGATACGCAGTATTTT
CASSAQGTGRTDTQYF
>.|TRBV6-2/TRBV6-3|TRBD2|TRBJ2-1
TGTGCCAGCAGTACGCCGCAGGGACTAGCGGGAGTGCTATACAATGAGCAGTTCTTC
CASSTPQGLAGVLYNEQFF
>.|TRBV25-1|TRBD2|TRBJ2-3
TGTGCCAGCAGTGATCTAGCGGGATCCACAGATACGCAGTATTTT
CASSDLAGSTDTQYF
>.|TRBV10-2|TRBD2|TRBJ2-7
TGCGCCAGCAGACTTGAAAGCGGGAGGGGCTACGAGCAGTACTTC
CASRLESGRGYEQYF
>.|TRBV5-6|.|TRBJ2-6
TGTGCCAGCAGTAACGACTTTACCCCTGGGGCCAACGTCCTGACTTTC
CASSNDFTPGANVLTF
>.|TRBV6-1|.|TRBJ2-3
TGTGCCAGCAGTGAAGTAGTCCAGGGGGGAATCACAGATACGCAGTATTTT
CASSEVVQGGITDTQYF
>few|TRBV2|TRBD2|TRBJ2-1
TGTGCCAGCAGGCGGGAGCCCTCCTACAATGAGCAGTTCTTC
CASRREPSYNEQFF
>.|TRBV6-2/TRBV6-3|.|TRBJ1-3
TGTGCCAGCAGTTCGCCTCAGATCTCTGGAAACACCATATATTTT
CASSSPQISGNTIYF
>.|TRBV7-2|TRBD1|TRBJ1-2
TGTGCCAGCAGCTTAGGGGGTGTCTGGGAGACAGGGGTTGACTATGGCTACACCTTC
CASSLGGVWETGVDYGYTF
>.|TRBV24-1|TRBD1|TRBJ2-1
TGTGCCACCAGTGATCCAACCGGGACAGGGCTCGAGGAGCAGTTCTTC
CATSDPTGTGLEEQFF
>.|TRBV7-2|.|TRBJ2-5
TGTGCCAGCAGCCGCTTAAGGGGGACATTGGGGGAGACCCAGTACTTC
CASSRLRGTLGETQYF
>.|TRBV13|TRBD1|TRBJ2-7
TGTGCCAGCAGCTCAAACCCCGGGACAGGGGGCTACGAGCAGTACTTC
CASSSNPGTGGYEQYF
>.|TRBV5-6|TRBD1|TRBJ1-2
TGTGCCAGCAGCCGCGGGACAGTCTATGGCTACACCTTC
CASSRGTVYGYTF
>.|TRBV19|.|TRBJ1-5
TGTGCCAGTAGGGAACTTCAGGGTCTAGGGCAGCCCCAGCATTTT
CASRELQGLGQPQHF
>.|TRBV19|.|TRBJ1-4
TGTGCCAGTAGTATAAGGGCAGGGATCGCAACTAATGAAAAACTGTTTTTT
CASSIRAGIATNEKLFF
>.|TRBV30|.|TRBJ2-5
TGTGCCTGGAGTGTTCGGTCCCAAGAGACCCAGTACTTC
CAWSVRSQETQYF
>.|TRBV6-5|TRBD2|TRBJ2-7
TGTGCCAGCAGTTGGGGACTAGAGGGGGAGCAGTACTTC
CASSWGLEGEQYF
>.|TRBV30|TRBD2|TRBJ2-2
TGTGCCTGGAGAAATGGGTTAGGGCTAGCGGGAGCTGGGGAGCTGTTTTTT
CAWRNGLGLAGAGELFF
>.|TRBV7-9|.|TRBJ1-2
TGTGCCAGCAGCTTAGCGAACAGAAACTATGGCTACACCTTC
CASSLANRNYGYTF
>once|TRBV6-6|.|TRBJ1-2
TGTGCCAGCAGTTACCGTGAGGGCTACACCTTC
CASSYREGYTF